These T cell receptor beta chains were read from a single sample in a study of shared clonotypes between healthy human individuals. Sequenced by immunoSEQ multiplex PCR; TCRdb stores in-frame clones only, minus some. In the table there are some 470,000 clones, 70% to 80% of which are singletons. Sequencing was carried out using PBMCs. The source of these receptors is a woman between 40 and 55 years old in good health. Some clones in this sample may be carry-over from other donors' samples. CDR3s include the opening cysteine and the closing phenylalanine or tryptophan. The order of the fields is D gene, clone size, V gene, J gene, CDR3 DNA, CDR3 protein. A D gene is named only where the DNA matches it firmly. Rows give clone size only sometimes, using once, few, many, or a class for an expanded clone.

d_call: .; clone_size: .; v_call: TRBV21-1; j_call: TRBJ1-3; cdr3_nt: TGTGCCAGCAGCAAAGATAGGGGGCGCGGGTCAGCTCTCTCTGGAAACACCATATATTTT; cdr3_aa: CASSKDRGRGSALSGNTIYF
d_call: TRBD1; clone_size: few; v_call: TRBV4-1; j_call: TRBJ2-7; cdr3_nt: TGCGCCAGCAGCCTAACCGGGACAGACGGATACGAGCAGTACTTC; cdr3_aa: CASSLTGTDGYEQYF
d_call: TRBD1; clone_size: .; v_call: TRBV27; j_call: TRBJ1-5; cdr3_nt: TGTGCCAGCAGTCCAACCGGGACAGGGAAAAGTTCCAGCAATCAGCCCCAGCATTTT; cdr3_aa: CASSPTGTGKSSSNQPQHF
d_call: TRBD1; clone_size: .; v_call: TRBV4-2; j_call: TRBJ2-7; cdr3_nt: TGTGCCAGCAGCCAACCGGACAGGGGTCCTCCCTACGAGCAGTACTTC; cdr3_aa: CASSQPDRGPPYEQYF
d_call: .; clone_size: .; v_call: TRBV7-6; j_call: TRBJ1-4; cdr3_nt: TGTGCCAGCAGCCTCTCCGGGAGCCCTAATGAAAAACTGTTTTTT; cdr3_aa: CASSLSGSPNEKLFF
d_call: .; clone_size: .; v_call: TRBV6-1; j_call: TRBJ2-5; cdr3_nt: TGTGCCAGCCGCCTACTCCTCCGAGAGACCCAGTACTTC; cdr3_aa: CASRLLLRETQYF
d_call: .; clone_size: .; v_call: TRBV7-9; j_call: TRBJ2-7; cdr3_nt: TGTGCCAGCAGCTCCTCGCGGCTAGCCTCCTACGAGCAGTACTTC; cdr3_aa: CASSSSRLASYEQYF
d_call: .; clone_size: .; v_call: TRBV2; j_call: TRBJ2-5; cdr3_nt: TGTGCCAGCAGCCGACTTCGACAGACCCAAGAGACCCAGTACTTC; cdr3_aa: CASSRLRQTQETQYF
d_call: .; clone_size: .; v_call: TRBV20-1; j_call: TRBJ2-7; cdr3_nt: TGCAGTGCTAGAATCAGCCCCCAGCAGTACTTC; cdr3_aa: CSARISPQQYF
d_call: .; clone_size: .; v_call: TRBV6-4; j_call: TRBJ2-1; cdr3_nt: TGTGCCAGCCTCGTAAATGAGCAGTTCTTC; cdr3_aa: CASLVNEQFF
d_call: .; clone_size: .; v_call: TRBV7-3; j_call: TRBJ2-7; cdr3_nt: TGTGCCAGCAGCTTATTGGGAAACTCCTACGAGCAGTACTTC; cdr3_aa: CASSLLGNSYEQYF
d_call: .; clone_size: .; v_call: TRBV28; j_call: TRBJ1-2; cdr3_nt: TGTGCCAGCAGTTTAGCCCAGGGCCGTGGCTACACCTTC; cdr3_aa: CASSLAQGRGYTF
d_call: TRBD2; clone_size: once; v_call: TRBV9; j_call: TRBJ2-7; cdr3_nt: TGTGCCAGCAGCGTAGAGCGGGACGTAACCGAGCAGTACTTC; cdr3_aa: CASSVERDVTEQYF
d_call: TRBD2; clone_size: .; v_call: TRBV5-1; j_call: TRBJ2-5; cdr3_nt: TGCGCCAGCAGCTTGGGTCCTAGCGGGCAAGAGACCCAGTACTTC; cdr3_aa: CASSLGPSGQETQYF